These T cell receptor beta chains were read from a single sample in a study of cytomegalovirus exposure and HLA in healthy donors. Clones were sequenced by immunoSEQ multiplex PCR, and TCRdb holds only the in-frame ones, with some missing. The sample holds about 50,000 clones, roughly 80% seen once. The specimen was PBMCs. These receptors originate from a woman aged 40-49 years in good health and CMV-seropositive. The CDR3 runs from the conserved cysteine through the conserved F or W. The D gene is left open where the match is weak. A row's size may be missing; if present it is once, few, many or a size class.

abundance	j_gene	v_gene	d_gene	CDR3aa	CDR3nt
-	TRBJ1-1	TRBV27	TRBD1	CASSSGQMNTEAFF	TGTGCCAGCAGTTCGGGACAGATGAACACTGAAGCTTTCTTT
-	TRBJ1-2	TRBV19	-	CASSMWDNNYGYTF	TGTGCCAGTAGTATGTGGGACAACAACTATGGCTACACCTTC
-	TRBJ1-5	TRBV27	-	CASSFVGENQPQHF	TGTGCCAGCAGTTTCGTAGGGGAAAATCAGCCCCAGCATTTT
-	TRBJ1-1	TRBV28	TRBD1	CATRDVTGGTEAFF	TGTGCCACCCGAGACGTTACAGGGGGCACTGAAGCTTTCTTT
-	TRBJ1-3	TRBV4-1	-	CASSQKEATLPGNTIYF	TGCGCCAGCAGCCAAAAGGAGGCCACCCTTCCTGGAAACACCATATATTTT
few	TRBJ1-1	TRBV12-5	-	CASGGRGNTEAFF	TGTGCTAGTGGCGGACGGGGGAACACTGAAGCTTTCTTT
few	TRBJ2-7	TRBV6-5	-	CASSYSRMTSYEQYF	TGTGCCAGCAGTTACTCGAGGATGACTTCCTACGAGCAGTACTTC
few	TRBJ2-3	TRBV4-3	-	CASSQGLSTDTQYF	TGCGCCAGCAGCCAAGGCCTATCCACAGATACGCAGTATTTT
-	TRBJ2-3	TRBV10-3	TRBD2	CAISEVLAGNTQYF	TGTGCCATCAGTGAGGTCCTAGCGGGGAATACGCAGTATTTT
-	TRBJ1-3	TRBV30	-	CAWRGGRSGNTIYF	TGTGCCTGGAGAGGCGGTCGCTCTGGAAACACCATATATTTT
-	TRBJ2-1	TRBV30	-	CAWTKGGVHNEQFF	TGTGCCTGGACCAAGGGGGGGGTCCACAATGAGCAGTTCTTC
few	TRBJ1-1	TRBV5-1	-	CASSLDGANTEAFF	TGCGCCAGCAGCTTGGATGGGGCTAACACTGAAGCTTTCTTT
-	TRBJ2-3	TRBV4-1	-	CASSRDGQQTDTQYF	TGCGCCAGCAGCCGCGACGGACAGCAGACAGATACGCAGTATTTT
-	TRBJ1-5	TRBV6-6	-	CASSPSGGGQPQHF	TGTGCCAGCAGTCCTTCTGGTGGGGGCCAGCCCCAGCATTTT
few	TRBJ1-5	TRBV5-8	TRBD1	CASSSAGQLYQPQHF	TGTGCCAGCAGCTCCGCGGGACAGCTCTATCAGCCCCAGCATTTT
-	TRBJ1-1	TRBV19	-	CASSTDRWNTEAFF	TGTGCCAGTAGTACCGACAGATGGAACACTGAAGCTTTCTTT
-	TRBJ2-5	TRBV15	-	CATSPSPTQETQYF	TGTGCCACCAGCCCCTCCCCGACTCAAGAGACCCAGTACTTC
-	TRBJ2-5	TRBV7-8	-	CASSLNPGGQETQYF	TGTGCCAGCAGCTTGAACCCCGGGGGACAAGAGACCCAGTACTTC
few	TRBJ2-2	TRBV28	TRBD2	CASSAPRGGVVGTGELFF	TGTGCCAGCAGCGCTCCACGTGGGGGGGTGGTTGGCACCGGGGAGCTGTTTTTT
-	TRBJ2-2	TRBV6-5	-	CASRTPGGELFF	TGTGCCAGCAGGACCCCGGGGGGGGAGCTGTTTTTT
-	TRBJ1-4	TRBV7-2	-	CASSPNPVGGNEKLFF	TGTGCCAGCAGCCCGAACCCGGTCGGAGGTAATGAAAAACTGTTTTTT
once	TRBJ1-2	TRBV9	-	CASSRETYGYTF	TGTGCCAGCAGTAGGGAGACCTATGGCTACACCTTC
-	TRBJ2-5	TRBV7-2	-	CASSSRVRRQETQYF	TGTGCCAGCAGCTCGAGGGTGAGGCGGCAAGAGACCCAGTACTTC
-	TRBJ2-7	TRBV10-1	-	CASSRTGSSYEQYF	TGCGCCAGCAGTCGAACAGGGTCCTCCTACGAGCAGTACTTC
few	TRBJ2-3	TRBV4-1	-	CASSPYGRGEADTQYF	TGCGCCAGCAGCCCCTACGGCAGGGGAGAGGCAGATACGCAGTATTTT
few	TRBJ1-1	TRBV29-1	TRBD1	CSALTGGNTEAFF	TGCAGCGCCCTTACAGGGGGGAACACTGAAGCTTTCTTT
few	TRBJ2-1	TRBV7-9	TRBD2	CASSSPGGNEQFF	TGTGCCAGCAGCTCGCCGGGGGGCAATGAGCAGTTCTTC
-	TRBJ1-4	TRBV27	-	CASSFGGLEKLFF	TGTGCCAGCAGTTTTGGGGGACTCGAAAAACTGTTTTTT
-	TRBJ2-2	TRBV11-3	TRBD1	CASSPNRGAVGELFF	TGTGCCAGCAGCCCTAACAGGGGCGCTGTCGGGGAGCTGTTTTTT
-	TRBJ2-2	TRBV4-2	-	CASSQRGVGGDLTGELFF	TGTGCCAGCAGCCAAAGGGGCGTAGGCGGGGACCTCACCGGGGAGCTGTTTTTT
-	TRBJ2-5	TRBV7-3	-	CASSLNGGGRETQYF	TGTGCCAGCAGCTTAAATGGAGGGGGCCGAGAGACCCAGTACTTC
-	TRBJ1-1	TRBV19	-	CATGEGPSTEAFF	TGTGCCACAGGGGAAGGGCCGTCCACTGAAGCTTTCTTT
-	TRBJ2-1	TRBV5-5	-	CASSLAGGNEQFF	TGTGCCAGCAGCTTGGCCGGGGGAAATGAGCAGTTCTTC
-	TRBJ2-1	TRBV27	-	CASGRDFQVYNEQFF	TGTGCCAGCGGACGGGACTTTCAAGTCTACAATGAGCAGTTCTTC
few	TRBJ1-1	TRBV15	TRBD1	CATSRGGQGSNTEAFF	TGTGCCACCAGCAGGGGGGGACAGGGGTCGAACACTGAAGCTTTCTTT
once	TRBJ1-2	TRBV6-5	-	CASSYRGARYGYTF	TGTGCCAGCAGTTACCGGGGGGCACGCTATGGCTACACCTTC
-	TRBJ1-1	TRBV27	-	CASSSPRVPKAFF	TGTGCCAGCAGCTCCCCCAGGGTACCTAAAGCTTTCTTT
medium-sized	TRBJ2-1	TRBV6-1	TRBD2	CASSEGGGSYNEQFF	TGTGCCAGCAGTGAAGGCGGGGGCTCCTACAATGAGCAGTTCTTC
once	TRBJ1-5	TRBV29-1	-	CSVRQPNQPQHF	TGCAGCGTTAGACAGCCAAATCAGCCCCAGCATTTT
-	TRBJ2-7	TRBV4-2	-	CASSRTGGDAYEQYF	TGTGCCAGCAGCCGGACGGGCGGGGATGCCTACGAGCAGTACTTC
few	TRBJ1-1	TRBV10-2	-	CATKRELFTEAFF	TGCGCCACCAAGAGGGAATTGTTCACTGAAGCTTTCTTT
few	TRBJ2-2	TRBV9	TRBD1	CASRETGTGELFF	TGTGCCAGCAGGGAGACAGGGACCGGGGAGCTGTTTTTT
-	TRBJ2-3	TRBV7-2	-	CASSLDIFTDTQYF	TGTGCCAGCAGCTTGGACATCTTCACAGATACGCAGTATTTT
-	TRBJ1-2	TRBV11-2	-	CASSPNAGNYGYTF	TGTGCCAGCAGCCCTAACGCGGGCAACTATGGCTACACCTTC
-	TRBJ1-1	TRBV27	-	CASSLPGTEAFF	TGTGCCAGCAGTTTACCCGGGACTGAAGCTTTCTTT
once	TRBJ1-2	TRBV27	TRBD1	CASGRTGEDYGYTF	TGTGCCAGCGGTAGGACAGGGGAAGACTATGGCTACACCTTC
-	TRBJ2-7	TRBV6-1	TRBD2	CARGIIAGRYEQYF	TGTGCCAGGGGGATCATAGCGGGGCGGTACGAGCAGTACTTC
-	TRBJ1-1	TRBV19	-	CASSIGGNGRSEAFF	TGTGCCAGTAGTATCGGGGGGAATGGGAGATCTGAAGCTTTCTTT
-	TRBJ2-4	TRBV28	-	CASSLPRDNIQYF	TGTGCCAGCAGTTTACCGCGGGATAACATTCAGTACTTC
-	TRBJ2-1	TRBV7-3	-	CASSPSGSGNEQFF	TGTGCCAGCAGCCCGAGCGGGTCTGGCAATGAGCAGTTCTTC
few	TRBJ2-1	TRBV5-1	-	CASGPGSQSPNEQFF	TGCGCCAGCGGACCGGGGTCGCAAAGCCCCAATGAGCAGTTCTTC